The 15 T cell receptor beta chains reported below all come from one sample, sequenced in a study of human T cells and chemical hapten exposure. The time point denotes: patch test 1, 2 weeks after DPC sensitization. Treatment denoted: therapeutic diphenylcyclopropenone sensitization with weekly scalp DPC. MiXCR, applied by TCRdb to the RACE reads, yields one record per CDR3 protein. The top ten clones hold over 2% of a sample with 85,000 to 100,000 distinct CDR3 sequences, 9.5% to 15% of them seen once. The input for sequencing was whole blood, taken in connection with sensitization to the hapten diphenylcyclopropenone (DPC). These receptors were obtained from a woman aged 40 to 50 with alopecia areata. Some clones in this sample may be carry-over from other donors' samples.

This clonotype came up a few times. The chain joins TRBV20-1 to TRBJ2-5; D ambiguous. The CDR3 contains 14 residues. CDR1 is DFQATT, CDR2 SNEGSKA, per germline (reference sequence). Trimming took 4 bases from V and 2 from J, leaving 14 bases between them. The chain's CDR3 is CSATLMAPQETQYF. The CDR3 DNA is TGCAGTGCTACCTTAATGGCGCCGCAAGAGACCCAGTACTTC.

Concerning this clonotype itself: At one of its ends the junction is not consistent with the germline gene, which may arise from a read error. The chain employs TRBV7-8 and TRBJ2-2; D not resolved. CDR3 length: 13 residues. Germline values: CDR1 SGHVS, CDR2 FQNEAQ. DNA for the CDR3: TGTGCCAGCAGCGCGGTGAACACCTGGGAGCTGTTTTTT. Its protein product is CASSAVNTWELFF.

The chain joins TRBV29-1 to TRBJ1-4; 9 bases map to TRBD1. Per germline, CDR1 SQVTM and CDR2 ANQGSEA. CDR3 length: 13 residues. V dropped 6 bases and J dropped 8; count of bases not matched to a gene: 7. This chain's CDR3 is CSVEQTGGEKLFF. The CDR3 DNA reads TGCAGCGTCGAGCAGACAGGGGGAGAAAAACTGTTTTTT.

The rearrangement uses TRBV29-1 and TRBJ2-1; 10 bases align to TRBD2. V was pared by 7 bases and J by 8 bases, with 8 bases of the junction left unmatched. The CDR3 is made up of 13 amino acids. CDR1 is SQVTM and CDR2 is ANQGSEA in the germline V gene. The CDR3 loop reads CSALAGVTHEQFF. CDR3 nucleotides: TGCAGCGCCCTAGCGGGAGTGACGCATGAGCAGTTCTTC.

The V gene is TRBV6-1, the J gene TRBJ2-1; perhaps TRBD2 as D (5 bases). The germline V gene encodes CDR1 MNHNS and CDR2 SASEGT. CDR3 size: 13 residues. V was cut by 6 bases and J by 4 bases, with 10 bases left in between. DNA for the CDR3: TGTGCCAGCAGGCTGGACTTTTACAATGAGCAGTTCTTC. Translated: CASRLDFYNEQFF.

The chain links TRBV29-1 to TRBJ2-3, with TRBD2 matching over 8 bases. The V gene end was trimmed by 7 bases and the J gene end by 2 bases; junction bases not matched to a gene: 11. Per germline, CDR1 SQVTM and CDR2 ANQGSEA. CDR3 length: 15 amino acids. The CDR3 DNA is TGCAGCGCTGGGGCCGGGACTAGATCCACAGATACGCAGTATTTT. Its protein product is CSAGAGTRSTDTQYF.

V is TRBV11-1 and J is TRBJ2-3; TRBD2 is a possible D gene (6 bases). CDR3 length equals 15 residues. Trimming removed 5 bases from V and 5 bases from J, with 17 bases in between. Germline CDR1 is SGHAT and CDR2 is FQDESV (reference sequence). As DNA, the CDR3 is TGTGCCAGCAGCCCTTCTTACGGGAGAAGAGATACGCAGTATTTT. This sequence encodes CASSPSYGRRDTQYF.

The rearrangement links TRBV11-2 to TRBJ2-3; 9 nucleotides match TRBD1. This CDR3 contains 15 residues. The germline gives CDR1 SGHAT, CDR2 FQNNGV. Losses at the gene ends were 6 bases for V and 2 bases for J; bases not matched to a gene: 6. CDR3 sequence: CASSPGQGTTDTQYF. DNA of the CDR3: TGTGCCAGCAGTCCCGGACAGGGGACCACAGATACGCAGTATTTT.

This rearrangement joins TRBV18 to TRBJ2-3; 8 bases are shared with TRBD2. Germline V gene sequence: CDR1 KGHSH, CDR2 LQKENI. This CDR3 is built from 16 residues. Trimming at V came to 3 bases and at J to 1 base, leaving 6 bases not matched to a gene. The CDR3 here is CASSPPSGRGTDTQYF. Here the CDR3 DNA reads TGTGCCAGCTCACCTCCGAGCGGGAGAGGCACAGATACGCAGTATTTT.

This clonotype is medium-sized. The J gene is TRBJ2-3, the V gene TRBV5-1; D possibly matches TRBD1 or TRBD2 (5 bases each). V was trimmed by 4 bases and J by 1 base, leaving 31 bases between them. The CDR3 is made up of 21 amino acids. CDR1 is SGHRS and CDR2 is YFSETQ in the germline V gene. The CDR3 DNA follows: TGCGCCAGCAGCGTATTGGGACCGACCTTTTACTCCGGTTCTGGCACAGATACGCAGTATTTT. As protein: CASSVLGPTFYSGSGTDTQYF.

This clonotype came up many times. The chain uses TRBV4-2 and TRBJ2-2; D not certain. This CDR3 is built from 15 residues. V gave up 0 bases and J gave up 7 bases, with 12 bases separating them. In germline, CDR1 is LGHNA, CDR2 YNFKEQ. This chain's CDR3 is CASSQDAPSGGELFF. The CDR3 DNA reads TGTGCCAGCAGCCAAGATGCGCCCAGTGGCGGGGAGCTGTTTTTT.

This clonotype was detected a few times. The chain couples TRBV29-1 to TRBJ2-1, with a possible D match to TRBD2 (5 bases). This CDR3 comprises 13 residues. V gave up 5 bases and J gave up 7 bases, with 15 bases separating them. Germline CDR1 reads SQVTM; CDR2 reads ANQGSEA. CDR3 loop: CSVHYGSGNEQFF. The CDR3 region has the DNA TGCAGCGTTCACTACGGATCGGGGAATGAGCAGTTCTTC.

This clonotype was found a few times. V gene TRBV29-1 combines with J gene TRBJ2-4, with TRBD1 as a possible D gene (5 bases). The ends were cut back, 5 bases at V and 4 bases at J, with 18 bases in the middle. The CDR3 extends over 15 amino acids. From germline, CDR1 is SQVTM and CDR2 ANQGSEA. The CDR3 here is CSVSGPVSGKNIQYF. In DNA, the CDR3 is TGCAGCGTTTCCGGTCCTGTTTCAGGGAAAAACATTCAGTACTTC.

This CDR3 is CASSPRSGRTDTQYF. The CDR3 DNA reads as TGTGCCAGCAGCCCCCGAAGCGGGAGGACAGATACGCAGTATTTT. The chain recombines TRBV5-4 with TRBJ2-3; 9 positions match TRBD2. Trimming at V came to 4 bases and at J to 3 bases, leaving 6 bases not matched to a gene. Per germline, CDR1 SGHNT and CDR2 YYREEE (reference sequence). There are 15 residues in the CDR3.

Only a few counts were recorded for this clonotype. V is TRBV2 and J is TRBJ1-3; TRBD1 aligns across 12 bases. CDR1 and CDR2 (germline): SNHLY, FYNNEI. V shed 3 bases, J shed 4 bases, and the junction held 4 bases outside the gene matches. The CDR3 runs 16 residues. CDR3 residues: CASSDGTGGSGNTIYF. The CDR3 bases are TGTGCCAGCAGTGATGGGACAGGGGGCTCCGGAAACACCATATATTTT. Variable domain in full (rest from reference TRBV2 and TRBJ1-3): EPEVTQTPSHQVTQMGQEVILRCVPISNHLYFYWYRQILGQKVEFLVSFYNNEISEKSEIFDDQFSVERPDGSNFTLKIRSTKLEDSAMYFCASSDGTGGSGNTIYFGEGSWLTVV.